These 5 T cell receptor beta chains were sequenced from one sample in a study of cytomegalovirus exposure and HLA in healthy donors. This PCR relied on a set of 60 Vbeta primers and 13 Jbeta primers. The method was immunoSEQ multiplex PCR; TCRdb's version includes in-frame clones alone and lacks a portion of them. Of tens of thousands of clones in the sample, around 80% were seen once. The sequencing sample was made of PBMCs. These receptors all come from a woman in her forties in good health and CMV-seronegative.

The V gene is TRBV29-1, the J gene TRBJ1-2; 9 bases line up with TRBD1. The germline CDR1 and CDR2 sequences are SQVTM and ANQGSEA. CDR3 length: 12 amino acids. After removal of 4 bases from V and 8 bases from J, the junction contained 5 bases not matched to a gene. The CDR3 DNA follows: TGCAGCGTTGTGGGGACAGGGTACGGCTACACCTTC. Its translation is CSVVGTGYGYTF.

V is TRBV7-3 and J is TRBJ2-3, with TRBD2 matching 10 bases. This CDR3 is built from 17 residues. After removal of 5 bases from V and 0 bases from J, the junction contained 8 bases not matched to a gene. The germline CDR1 and CDR2 sequences are SGHTA and FQGTGA. This chain's CDR3 is CASSGTTSGHSTDTQYF. The DNA for the CDR3 is TGTGCCAGCAGCGGGACGACTAGCGGGCACAGCACAGATACGCAGTATTTT.

This clone was recorded a few times. The V call is TRBV5-1, the J call TRBJ2-3; the D gene is possibly TRBD2 (6 bases). The germline CDR1 and CDR2 sequences are SGHRS and YFSETQ. The CDR3 spans 14 residues. V was shortened by 8 bases and J by 5 bases, with 18 bases between the two germline ends. The CDR3 coding sequence is TGCGCCAGTCGGGCGGGGTTCCTGGTAGATACGCAGTATTTT. Encoded protein: CASRAGFLVDTQYF.

This chain joins TRBV14 and TRBJ2-5, with 9 nucleotides matching TRBD2. Germline-derived CDR1 and CDR2 are SGHDN and FVKESK. This CDR3 region has 20 residues. Germline trimming cut 4 bases from V and 5 bases from J; bases unmatched to any gene: 23. The CDR3 DNA reads TGTGCCAGCAGCCCGAACACCGGGACTAGCTGGGGGTTACTTTTGGAGACCCAGTACTTC. This gives the protein CASSPNTGTSWGLLLETQYF.

The chain couples TRBV7-9 to TRBJ2-5; TRBD1 matches 8 bases. The trim removed 5 bases at V and 4 bases at J, leaving 6 bases unmatched. Germline CDR1 and CDR2: SEHNR and FQNEAQ (reference sequence). CDR3 length equals 14 residues. DNA of the CDR3: TGTGCCAGCAGCCCAACAGGGGGTGGAGAGACCCAGTACTTC. Translating it yields CASSPTGGGETQYF.